The sequence of this T cell receptor (beta chain) was determined in a study of shared clonotypes between healthy human individuals. Several immunoSEQ 96-well plates shared each subset's DNA, each plate a replicate. Authors' processing steps: Junction-only sequences produced by ImmunoSEQ had no quality scores, so filtering differed. Method: immunoSEQ multiplex PCR; TCRdb's copy keeps in-frame clones and lacks some. The V and J calls and clone size come from that table; D and trimming were worked out from the DNA. Of roughly 1 million clones listed, approximately 80% are singletons. The CDR3 loop spans 15 amino acids. The V end was cut by 0 bases, the J end by 2 bases, with 11 bases between. The germline V gene encodes CDR1 SGHTA and CDR2 FQGNSA. Overall study results and limits: A reduction in generation probabilities was seen for non-shared clonotypes relative to those shared by all four donors.

Subsets obtained from CD4+ cells comprised CD45RA+ naive and CD45RA-negative memory cells. On this clone itself: Its antigen is still unknown.

The chain links TRBV7-2 to TRBJ2-7; possibly TRBD2 for D (5 bases). The sequenced sample consisted of memory CD4+ T cells from PBMCs. The subset was: CD45RA-negative fraction. The source of this sequence is a man aged 18 to 29 in good health. Some clones in this sample may be carry-over from other donors' samples. CDR3 protein: CASSLARTHTYEQYF. CDR3 DNA: TGTGCCAGCAGCTTAGCCCGGACTCATACCTACGAGCAGTACTTC.